The 29 T cell receptor beta chains reported below all come from one sample, sequenced in a study of post-analysis software for immune sequencing data. Unique-molecular-identifier-tagged TCR beta cDNA libraries were used. MiXCR, run by TCRdb on the PCR reads, gives a single entry per CDR3 protein. The sample has about 460,000 distinct CDR3 sequences, 45% seen once. The study, taken as a whole, reports: In patients, a few TRBV segments were more frequent than in controls, with TRBV5-6, TRBV5-1 and TRBV20-1 among them.

What these receptors recognize is not known. Sequences were obtained from blood. Receptors originate from a girl under 18 with multiple sclerosis.

There are a few counts of this clonotype. The chain has TRBV4-2 and TRBJ1-5; TRBD1 aligns across 9 bases. CDR3 length equals 15 residues. Germline CDR1 LGHNA, CDR2 YNFKEQ. V lost 8 bases to trimming and J lost 3 bases; unmatched junction nucleotides: 8. CDR3 sequence (DNA): TGTGCCAGCGGACCGGGACAGGGTTCCAATCAGCCCCAGCATTTT. Translation gives CASGPGQGSNQPQHF.

The chain carries TRBV27 and TRBJ2-3; TRBD1 is a possible D gene (6 bases). In germline, CDR1 is MNHEY, CDR2 SMNVEV (reference sequence). V lost 7 bases and J 0 bases, leaving 14 bases between the germline ends. This CDR3 region has 15 residues. For the CDR3, the DNA is TGTGCCAGCACACATCTAGGGGGTAGCACAGATACGCAGTATTTT. This sequence encodes CASTHLGGSTDTQYF.

This clonotype was seen once. The chain recombines TRBV5-4 with TRBJ1-2; a possible D gene is TRBD1 (5 bases). V was shortened by 1 base and J by 2 bases, with 15 bases between the two germline ends. The CDR3 length is 16 residues. CDR1 and CDR2 from the germline V gene are SGHNT and YYREEE (reference sequence). The CDR3 loop reads CASSLNLLRGNYGYTF. The DNA for the CDR3 is TGTGCCAGCAGCTTGAATCTTCTACGGGGGAACTATGGCTACACCTTC. The full variable domain, completed using reference TRBV5-4 and TRBJ1-2, is ETGVTQSPTHLIKTRGQQVTLRCSSQSGHNTVSWYQQALGQGPQFIFQYYREEENGRGNFPPRFSGLQFPNYSSELNVNALELDDSALYLCASSLNLLRGNYGYTFGSGTRLTVV.

This clonotype was seen a handful of times. V and J are TRBV7-2 and TRBJ2-7; D remains ambiguous. V shed 0 bases and J shed 7 bases, with 10 bases lying between them. This CDR3 contains 13 residues. CDR1 SGHTA and CDR2 FQGNSA come from the germline V gene. The CDR3 region has the DNA TGTGCCAGCAGCTTAGCCGGTAGTAGGGAGCAGTACTTC. It specifies CASSLAGSREQYF.

This chain uses TRBV5-1 with TRBJ2-1, with 8 bases lining up with TRBD2. The CDR3 runs 16 residues. The germline V gene encodes CDR1 SGHRS and CDR2 YFSETQ. With V trimmed by 1 base and J by 6 bases, 9 bases remained unmatched. The CDR3 sequence is CASSLKSSGWGNEQFF. In nucleotides, the CDR3 is TGCGCCAGCAGCTTGAAGTCTAGCGGGTGGGGCAATGAGCAGTTCTTC.

J is TRBJ1-5 and V is TRBV3-1; weak D call: TRBD1 (5 bases). The CDR3 runs to 16 residues. CDR1 is LGHDT, CDR2 YNNKEL, per germline (reference sequence). Trimming took 4 bases from V and 2 from J, leaving 15 bases between them. The CDR3 DNA is TGTGCCAGCAGCCTCACCCACGGGGGGGGCAATCAGCCCCAGCATTTT. As protein: CASSLTHGGGNQPQHF.

V usage is TRBV20-1 and J usage is TRBJ1-1; D unresolved. This CDR3 comprises 12 residues. Trimming took off 5 bases at V and 1 base at J, with 8 bases between the two ends. The V gene's germline CDR1 is DFQATT and CDR2 SNEGSKA (reference sequence). In DNA form, the CDR3 reads TGCAGTGCTGCCCACCCGAACACTGAAGCTTTCTTT. Amino acids: CSAAHPNTEAFF.

The chain recombines TRBV20-1 with TRBJ1-2; tentatively, D is TRBD1 (6 bases). There are 12 residues in the CDR3. CDR1 is DFQATT, CDR2 SNEGSKA, per germline (reference sequence). V was trimmed by 5 bases and J by 8 bases, leaving 15 bases between them. The CDR3 DNA is TGCAGTGCTCCTAATAACAGGGCCGGCTACACCTTC. Its translation is CSAPNNRAGYTF.

The chain links TRBV2 to TRBJ2-7; 8 bases fit TRBD2. This CDR3 has 15 amino acids. Trimming took 2 bases from V and 2 from J; bases not matched to a gene: 5. From germline, CDR1 is SNHLY and CDR2 FYNNEI. The CDR3 DNA reads TGTGCCAGCAGTGAAACGCCAGCGGGAGCCTACGAGCAGTACTTC. Translated: CASSETPAGAYEQYF.

This rearrangement joins TRBV3-1 to TRBJ2-2; D uncertain. The CDR3 extends over 14 amino acids. Trimming took 3 bases from V and 6 from J, leaving 11 bases between them. Germline loops: CDR1 LGHDT, CDR2 YNNKEL (reference sequence). In DNA, the CDR3 is TGTGCCAGCAGCCAGATTAGTAAGCCCGGGGAGCTGTTTTTT. This translates into CASSQISKPGELFF.

The chain links TRBV6-2 or TRBV6-3 to TRBJ2-3, with a weak D call TRBD1 (5 bases). V gave up 8 bases and J gave up 5 bases, with 11 bases separating them. The CDR3 extends over 12 amino acids. Germline CDR1 MNHEY, CDR2 SVGEGT. CDR3 loop: CASSRVVDTQYF. As DNA, the CDR3 is TGTGCCAGCTCCAGGGTGGTAGATACGCAGTATTTT.

Concerning this clonotype itself: At one end the junction does not follow the germline gene, possibly because of a read error. The chain combines TRBV11-2 with TRBJ2-1; 8 bases map to TRBD2. CDR1 and CDR2 from the germline V gene are SGHAT and FQNNGV. The length of the CDR3 is 17 residues. Here the CDR3 reads CASSRLPATSVYNERFF. CDR3 sequence (DNA): TGTGCCAGCAGCCGCCTTCCTGCGACTAGCGTATATAATGAGCGGTTCTTC.

This clonotype was seen more than once but under ten times. The CDR3 here is CASSETREGTDNEQFF. The CDR3 nucleotides read TGTGCCAGCAGTGAAACCAGGGAAGGGACGGACAATGAGCAGTTCTTC. V usage is TRBV2 and J usage is TRBJ2-1; D assignment may be TRBD1 or TRBD2 (5 bases each). The CDR3 runs 16 residues. Between the trimmed V and J ends, which lost 2 bases and 5 bases, there was a span of 16 bases. Germline V gene lookup returns CDR1 SNHLY and CDR2 FYNNEI.

Comments on this clonotype: Being one base from a much bigger clone, this may be a read error. V and J are TRBV20-1 and TRBJ2-7; 7 bases map to TRBD2. The CDR3 totals 15 residues. V dropped 3 bases and J dropped 2; count of bases not matched to a gene: 10. Looked up from germline, CDR1 is DFQATT and CDR2 is SNEGSKA (reference sequence). CDR3 sequence: CSARPYGTTPYEQYF. The CDR3 coding sequence is TGCAGTGCTAGGCCCTACGGGACTACCCCCTACGAGCAGTACTTC.

A few counts support this clonotype. The chain employs TRBV10-3 and TRBJ2-7, with D maybe TRBD2 (5 bases). Germline V gene lookup returns CDR1 ENHRY and CDR2 SYGVKD. The length of the CDR3 is 15 residues. V lost 7 bases to trimming and J lost 2 bases, with 18 bases between them. CDR3 DNA: TGTGCCATCACCAAAAGGAGCGGCCAGGCCTACGAGCAGTACTTC. It is translated as CAITKRSGQAYEQYF.

V usage is TRBV15 and J usage is TRBJ1-1; TRBD1 might be the D (5 bases). Germline V CDR1 and CDR2: LNHNV, YYDKDF (reference sequence). This CDR3 has 13 amino acids. Trimming pared 1 base from V and 4 bases from J, leaving 7 bases between. For the CDR3, the DNA is TGTGCCACCAGCAGAGCGGGGACCACTGAAGCTTTCTTT. Amino acids: CATSRAGTTEAFF. Full variable domain (outside the CDR3, taken from reference TRBV15 and TRBJ1-1): DAMVIQNPRYQVTQFGKPVTLSCSQTLNHNVMYWYQQKSSQAPKLLFHYYDKDFNNEADTPDNFQSRRPNTSFCFLDIRSPGLGDTAMYLCATSRAGTTEAFFGQGTRLTVV.

The chain is built from TRBV5-6 and TRBJ1-2; TRBD1 matches 9 bases. Trimming took 4 bases from V and 6 from J; bases not matched to a gene: 10. CDR3 length: 15 amino acids. Germline CDR1 is SGHDT and CDR2 is YYEEEE. CDR3 nucleotide sequence: TGTGCCAGCAGCGCCTTACCGGGACAGGGAAATGGCTACACCTTC. Translation gives CASSALPGQGNGYTF.

The V and J genes are TRBV20-1 and TRBJ2-7; D is possibly TRBD2 (6 bases). This CDR3 is 14 amino acids long. CDR1 DFQATT and CDR2 SNEGSKA come from the germline V gene (reference sequence). V dropped 6 bases and J dropped 7 bases, with 22 bases sitting between them. The CDR3 DNA sequence: TGCAGTGCCTGGAGGGAGCGTCGTGAGGGGGAGCAGTACTTC. Residues: CSAWRERREGEQYF.

The V and J genes are TRBV5-1 and TRBJ2-1; D is undetermined. The germline gives CDR1 SGHRS, CDR2 YFSETQ. V was shortened by 1 base and J by 10 bases, with 12 bases between the two germline ends. The length of the CDR3 is 13 residues. This CDR3 is CASSLYMVEEQFF. The CDR3 coding sequence is TGCGCCAGCAGCTTGTACATGGTAGAGGAGCAGTTCTTC.

This clonotype occurred a few times. This rearrangement joins TRBV29-1 to TRBJ1-1, with a tentative D call TRBD1 (5 bases). Trimming removed 3 bases from V and 10 bases from J, with 12 bases in between. Per the germline V gene, CDR1 is SQVTM and CDR2 is ANQGSEA. The CDR3 has 11 residues. The CDR3 spells CSVEFREGAFF. The CDR3 DNA is TGCAGCGTTGAGTTCAGGGAGGGAGCTTTCTTT. The variable domain in full, completed from reference TRBV29-1 and TRBJ1-1, reads SAVISQKPSRDICQRGTSLTIQCQVDSQVTMMFWYRQQPGQSLTLIATANQGSEATYESGFVIDKFPISRPNLTFSTLTVSNMSPEDSSIYLCSVEFREGAFFGQGTRLTVV.

This clonotype has only a few counts. This chain links TRBV2 with TRBJ2-3; D not resolved. V lost 7 bases and J 2 bases, leaving 10 bases between the germline ends. Germline CDR1 and CDR2: SNHLY and FYNNEI. The CDR3 has 13 amino acids. The CDR3 region has the DNA TGTGCCAGCACGGCCGTTACCACAGATACGCAGTATTTT. It specifies CASTAVTTDTQYF.

V usage is TRBV12-3 or TRBV12-4 and J usage is TRBJ2-7; D call uncertain. The CDR3 contains 14 residues. Trimming removed 7 bases from V and 0 bases from J, with 13 bases in between. CDR3 sequence (DNA): TGTGCCAGCACCCCCCTCGGTAGCTCCTACGAGCAGTACTTC. Protein product: CASTPLGSSYEQYF.

The CDR3 region has the DNA TGCGCCAGCAGCTCGTCGAGCAATCAGCCCCAGCATTTT. Amino acid sequence: CASSSSSNQPQHF. This chain uses TRBV5-1 with TRBJ1-5; D gene uncertain. Germline CDR1 reads SGHRS; CDR2 reads YFSETQ. This CDR3 has 13 amino acids. Trimming pared 3 bases from V and 1 base from J, leaving 5 bases between.

This clonotype was detected only a few times. The chain recombines TRBV10-3 with TRBJ2-7; TRBD1 matches at 9 bases. This CDR3 spans 14 amino acids. Germline V lookup: CDR1 ENHRY, CDR2 SYGVKD. V gave up 2 bases and J gave up 1 base; unmatched junction bases: 0. The CDR3 protein is CAISEGTGSYEQYF. The DNA of the CDR3 is TGTGCCATCAGTGAGGGGACAGGGTCCTACGAGCAGTACTTC.

This clonotype showed up just a few times. The junction and the germline gene differ at one end; a read error may be behind it. The rearrangement uses TRBV4-2 and TRBJ2-1; 9 bases agree with TRBD1. Germline V lookup: CDR1 LGHNA, CDR2 YNFKEQ. The CDR3 has 17 amino acids. The CDR3 DNA reads TGTGTCAGCAGCCAAGGTGTGGGACAGGGTCCGTACAATGAGCAGTTCTTC. Translation gives CVSSQGVGQGPYNEQFF.

The chain is built from TRBV6-6 and TRBJ2-1, with 8 bases lining up with TRBD1. The CDR3 runs 13 residues. Germline trimming cut 10 bases from V and 6 bases from J; bases unmatched to any gene: 8. Germline V lookup: CDR1 MNHNY, CDR2 SVGAGI (reference sequence). The CDR3 protein is CATIPTGGNEQFF. CDR3 nucleotide sequence: TGTGCCACCATCCCCACAGGGGGCAATGAGCAGTTCTTC.

This clonotype has a handful of counts. The J gene is TRBJ2-7, the V gene TRBV20-1, with no clear D. The CDR3 spans 13 residues. The ends were cut back, 3 bases at V and 0 bases at J, with 9 bases in the middle. The germline V gene encodes CDR1 DFQATT and CDR2 SNEGSKA (reference sequence). The CDR3 spells CSARKESSYEQYF. CDR3 bases: TGCAGTGCTAGGAAGGAGAGCTCCTACGAGCAGTACTTC.

This chain joins TRBV20-1 and TRBJ2-3, with D perhaps TRBD1 (6 bases). V gave up 0 bases and J gave up 2 bases, with 15 bases separating them. Per germline, CDR1 DFQATT and CDR2 SNEGSKA (reference sequence). The length of the CDR3 is 16 residues. CDR3 sequence reads: CSARDGRGSYTDTQYF. The DNA of the CDR3 is TGCAGTGCTAGAGATGGCAGGGGATCGTACACAGATACGCAGTATTTT.

The DNA for the CDR3 is TGTGCCAGCAGTATAATACGGGGGGGGACAGGGGAGGGCAATGAGCAGTTCTTC. This codes for CASSIIRGGTGEGNEQFF. The rearrangement uses TRBV12-3 or TRBV12-4 and TRBJ2-1, with TRBD1 identical over 10 bases. This CDR3 comprises 18 residues. The V and J ends lost 5 bases and 6 bases, in that order; junction bases with no gene match: 16.